This T cell receptor (beta chain) was documented in a study of shared clonotypes between healthy human individuals. As to this clone: Compared with germline, one end of the junction differs, possibly owing to a read error.

Germline values: CDR1 SGHRS, CDR2 YFSETQ. The length of the CDR3 is 14 residues. Assay: immunoSEQ multiplex PCR; the TCRdb copy retains only in-frame clones and omits some. In the table there are 1.4 million to 1.5 million clones, roughly 96% of which are singletons. The sequenced sample was naive CD4+ T cells sorted from blood. Subset in this sample: CD45RA+ positively selected. The clonotype originates from a man aged 25-40 years in good health. The chain uses TRBV5-1 and TRBJ1-1; TRBD1 is a possible D gene (5 bases). This CDR3 is CASRLGERDTEAFF. The CDR3 bases are TGCGCCAGCAGGTTGGGGGAGAGGGACACTGAAGCTTTCTTT.